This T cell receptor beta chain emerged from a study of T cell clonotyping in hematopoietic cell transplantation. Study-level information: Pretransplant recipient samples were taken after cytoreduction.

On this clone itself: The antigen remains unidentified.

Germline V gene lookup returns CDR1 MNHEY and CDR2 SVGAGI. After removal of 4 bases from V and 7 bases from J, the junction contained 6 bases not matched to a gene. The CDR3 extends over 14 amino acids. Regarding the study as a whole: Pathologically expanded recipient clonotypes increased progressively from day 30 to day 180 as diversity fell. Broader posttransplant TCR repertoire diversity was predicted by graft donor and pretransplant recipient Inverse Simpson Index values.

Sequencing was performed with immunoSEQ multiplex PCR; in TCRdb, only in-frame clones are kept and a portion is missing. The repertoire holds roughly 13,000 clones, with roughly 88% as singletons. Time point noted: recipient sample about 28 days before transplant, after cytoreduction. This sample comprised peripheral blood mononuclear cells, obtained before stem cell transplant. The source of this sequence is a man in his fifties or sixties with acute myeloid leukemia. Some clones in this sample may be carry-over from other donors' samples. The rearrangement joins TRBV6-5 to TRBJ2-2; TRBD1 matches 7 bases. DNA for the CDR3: TGTGCCAGCAGTTCGACAGGGACGGGCGGGGAGCTGTTTTTT. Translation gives CASSSTGTGGELFF.